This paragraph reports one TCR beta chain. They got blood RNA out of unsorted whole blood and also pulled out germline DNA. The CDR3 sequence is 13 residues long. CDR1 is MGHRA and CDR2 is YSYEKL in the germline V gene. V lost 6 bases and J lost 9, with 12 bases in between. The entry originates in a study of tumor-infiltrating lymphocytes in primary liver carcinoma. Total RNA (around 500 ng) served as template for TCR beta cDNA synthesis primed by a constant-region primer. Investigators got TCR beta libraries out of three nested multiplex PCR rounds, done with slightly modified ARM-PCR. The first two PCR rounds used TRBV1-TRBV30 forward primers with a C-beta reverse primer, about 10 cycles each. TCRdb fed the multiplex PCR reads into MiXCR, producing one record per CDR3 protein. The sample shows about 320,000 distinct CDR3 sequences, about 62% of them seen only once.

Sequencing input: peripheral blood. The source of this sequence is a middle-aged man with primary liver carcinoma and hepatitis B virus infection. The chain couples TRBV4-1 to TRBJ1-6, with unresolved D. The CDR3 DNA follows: TGCGCCAGCAGACGAGATGAACGTTCACCCCTCCACTTT. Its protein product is CASRRDERSPLHF.